These 7 T cell receptor beta chains were sequenced from one sample in a study of blood T cell repertoires in COVID-19. Sequenced by immunoSEQ multiplex PCR; TCRdb stores in-frame clones only, minus some. The sample shows over 150,000 clones, under 85% of them seen only once. Material for sequencing was peripheral blood. The origin of the receptors is an elderly man with COVID-19, enrolled during active disease.

The V call is TRBV5-1, the J call TRBJ1-3; weak D call: TRBD1 (6 bases). The CDR3 covers 14 residues. The germline CDR1 and CDR2 sequences are SGHRS and YFSETQ. Trimming removed 4 bases at V and 3 bases at J, with 11 bases between. This chain's CDR3 is CASSRQGSGNTIYF. CDR3 bases: TGCGCCAGCAGCAGGCAGGGGAGTGGAAACACCATATATTTT. Variable domain in full (rest from reference TRBV5-1 and TRBJ1-3): KAGVTQTPRYLIKTRGQQVTLSCSPISGHRSVSWYQQTPGQGLQFLFEYFSETQRNKGNFPGRFSGRQFSNSRSEMNVSTLELGDSALYLCASSRQGSGNTIYFGEGSWLTVV.

The CDR3 DNA follows: TGTGCCACACGGGGTACGAACGGCGGCAGCTACGAGCAGTACTTC. Translating it yields CATRGTNGGSYEQYF. The chain is built from TRBV6-5 and TRBJ2-7; a weak D match, TRBD2 (5 bases). Germline CDR1 and CDR2: MNHEY and SVGAGI. The CDR3 spans 15 residues. Trimming took off 10 bases at V and 3 bases at J, with 22 bases between the two ends.

The chain links TRBV4-2 to TRBJ2-2; D unclear. With 1 base removed from V and 6 bases from J, the gap between germline ends came to 12 bases. The CDR3 has 15 amino acids. The germline gives CDR1 LGHNA, CDR2 YNFKEQ. The CDR3 DNA reads TGTGCCAGCAGCCAAGTAGCTAGTTTTTCCGGGGAGCTGTTTTTT. Translated: CASSQVASFSGELFF.

The chain recombines TRBV6-5 with TRBJ1-5, with D possibly matching TRBD1 (6 bases). V lost 5 bases and J 3 bases, leaving 14 bases between the germline ends. CDR1 and CDR2 (germline): MNHEY, SVGAGI. This CDR3 contains 15 residues. The CDR3 region is CASSKHRDNNQPQHF. The CDR3 DNA sequence: TGTGCCAGCAGTAAGCACCGGGACAACAATCAGCCCCAGCATTTT.

The chain carries TRBV18 and TRBJ1-1, with D unresolved. CDR1 and CDR2 (germline): KGHSH, LQKENI. The V end was cut by 2 bases, the J end by 3 bases, with 10 bases between. The CDR3 sequence is 14 residues long. The CDR3 sequence is CASSPFGQDTEAFF. CDR3 DNA: TGTGCCAGCTCACCATTCGGTCAGGACACTGAAGCTTTCTTT.

In its sample, this clone was seen once. The gene calls are TRBV6-5 and TRBJ2-1; 7 nucleotides align to TRBD1. The germline V gene has CDR1 MNHEY and CDR2 SVGAGI. CDR3 length: 15 residues. V was clipped by 3 bases and J by 5 bases; unmatched bases: 7. This CDR3 reads CASSYLGTVNNEQFF. The CDR3 DNA follows: TGTGCCAGCAGTTATCTCGGGACAGTCAACAATGAGCAGTTCTTC.

The chain uses TRBV2 and TRBJ2-3; no firm D call. Germline V gene sequence: CDR1 SNHLY, CDR2 FYNNEI. V was pared by 4 bases and J by 4 bases, with 9 bases between. The CDR3 spans 13 residues. The CDR3 protein is CASSVQSPDTQYF. The CDR3 DNA reads TGTGCCAGCAGTGTACAGAGCCCAGATACGCAGTATTTT.